Listed here are 5 T cell receptor beta chains from one sample, sequenced in a study of blood T cell repertoires in COVID-19. Some clones are missing from TCRdb's copy, which holds only in-frame ones; the method was immunoSEQ multiplex PCR. Of over 150,000 clones in the sample, 70% to 90% were seen once. Sequenced input: peripheral blood. These receptor sequences come from a man aged 45-65 years with COVID-19, enrolled during active disease.

The chain employs TRBV19 and TRBJ2-7, with D maybe TRBD1 (6 bases). The germline CDR1 and CDR2 sequences are LNHDA and SQIVND (reference sequence). Trimming pared 8 bases from V and 5 bases from J, leaving 10 bases between. The CDR3 length is 11 residues. The chain's CDR3 is CASRTGNEQYF. The CDR3 DNA is TGTGCCAGTCGAACAGGGAACGAGCAGTACTTC. Combining the CDR3 with reference TRBV19 and TRBJ2-7 gives the whole variable domain DGGITQSPKYLFRKEGQNVTLSCEQNLNHDAMYWYRQDPGQGLRLIYYSQIVNDFQKGDIAEGYSVSREKKESFPLTVTSAQKNPTAFYLCASRTGNEQYFGPGTRLTVT.

This sequence joins TRBV2 and TRBJ1-5; TRBD1 matches 8 bases. The V gene end was trimmed by 2 bases and the J gene end by 7 bases; junction bases not matched to a gene: 7. From germline, CDR1 is SNHLY and CDR2 FYNNEI. The length of the CDR3 is 15 residues. CDR3 sequence (DNA): TGTGCCAGCAGTGAAACGAGGACAGGGAGGCAGCCCCAGCATTTT. Residues: CASSETRTGRQPQHF.

The V call is TRBV30, the J call TRBJ1-1; perhaps TRBD1 as D (6 bases). Germline V lookup: CDR1 GTSNPN, CDR2 SVGIG (reference sequence). This CDR3 is built from 15 residues. V lost 0 bases and J 2 bases, leaving 13 bases between the germline ends. The CDR3 spells CAWSVARGLNTEAFF. The CDR3 DNA sequence: TGTGCCTGGAGTGTAGCCAGGGGCTTAAACACTGAAGCTTTCTTT.

The chain is built from TRBV7-2 and TRBJ2-3; the D gene is possibly TRBD1 (6 bases). V was cut by 4 bases and J by 2 bases, with 19 bases left in between. Germline V CDR1 and CDR2: SGHTA, FQGNSA. The length of the CDR3 is 17 residues. CDR3 protein: CASSSVVYRVATDTQYF. CDR3 DNA sequence: TGTGCCAGCAGCTCCGTCGTCTACAGGGTCGCCACAGATACGCAGTATTTT. The full variable domain, rest sourced from reference TRBV7-2 and TRBJ2-3, is GAGVSQSPSNKVTEKGKDVELRCDPISGHTALYWYRQSLGQGLEFLIYFQGNSAPDKSGLPSDRFSAERTGGSVSTLTIQRTQQEDSAVYLCASSSVVYRVATDTQYFGPGTRLTVL.

This chain's CDR3 is CASSLGQVAVRNYGYTF. In nucleotides, the CDR3 is TGCGCCAGCAGCCTCGGACAGGTCGCGGTTCGAAACTATGGCTACACCTTC. The chain links TRBV5-1 to TRBJ1-2, with 7 bases matching TRBD1. The ends lost 4 bases at V and 2 bases at J; junction bases unmatched: 14. Germline assignment: CDR1 SGHRS and CDR2 YFSETQ. The CDR3 consists of 17 residues.